This is a list of T cell receptor beta chains from one sample in a study of cytomegalovirus exposure and HLA in healthy donors. Measured with immunoSEQ multiplex PCR; TCRdb has only the in-frame clones, and not every one. The data show some 110,000 clones, around 80% seen once. Material for sequencing was PBMCs. All receptors derive from a man between 25 and 39 years old in good health and CMV-seropositive. Each CDR3 is given with its conserved first and last residue. The D gene is left open where the match is weak. A clone size is listed for some rows: how often the clone was seen (once, few, many), or a class if it is expanded.

TRBD2 TRBJ2-7 . TRBV5-1 CASSPIGTAGDEQYF TGCGCCAGCAGCCCCATTGGGACTGCGGGGGACGAGCAGTACTTC
. TRBJ2-2 once TRBV27 CASRTLEGLRGGELFF TGTGCCAGCAGGACCTTGGAGGGATTACGGGGGGGGGAGCTGTTTTTT
TRBD2 TRBJ2-1 . TRBV18 CASSQTSATSYNEQFF TGTGCCAGCTCACAGACTAGCGCCACCTCCTACAATGAGCAGTTCTTC
. TRBJ2-7 . TRBV28 CASSAQVTPYEQYF TGTGCCAGCAGTGCCCAGGTAACCCCCTACGAGCAGTACTTC
. TRBJ1-1 . TRBV7-9 CASSLGGMRGRGTEAFF TGTGCCAGCAGCTTGGGTGGCATGAGGGGGAGAGGAACTGAAGCTTTCTTT
TRBD1 TRBJ1-1 . TRBV5-1 CASSVGQGTHTEAFF TGCGCCAGCAGCGTAGGACAGGGGACGCACACTGAAGCTTTCTTT
TRBD2 TRBJ2-3 . TRBV11-2 CASSLGGGGSADTQYF TGTGCCAGCAGCTTAGGAGGAGGCGGGAGCGCAGATACGCAGTATTTT
. TRBJ2-7 . TRBV5-6 CASSLVGSAYEQYF TGTGCCAGCAGCTTGGTCGGGTCGGCCTACGAGCAGTACTTC
. TRBJ2-2 . TRBV7-2 CASTKLPANTGELFF TGTGCCAGCACCAAATTGCCGGCGAACACCGGGGAGCTGTTTTTT
. TRBJ2-2 . TRBV7-3 CASSSQGSRGPADRNTGELFF TGTGCCAGCAGCTCCCAAGGAAGCAGGGGACCTGCAGATCGGAACACCGGGGAGCTGTTTTTT
TRBD1 TRBJ2-2 . TRBV5-1 CASSWPTGGTGTGELFF TGCGCCAGCAGCTGGCCCACAGGGGGGACGGGCACCGGGGAGCTGTTTTTT
TRBD1 TRBJ2-1 . TRBV10-2 CASREDRAYNEQFF TGCGCCAGCAGGGAAGACAGGGCCTACAATGAGCAGTTCTTC
TRBD2 TRBJ2-5 . TRBV6-6 CASTSGRVETQYF TGTGCATCAACTAGCGGGAGGGTCGAGACCCAGTACTTC
TRBD1 TRBJ1-1 . TRBV19 CASSYRGDTEAFF TGTGCCAGTAGTTACAGGGGGGACACTGAAGCTTTCTTT
TRBD1 TRBJ1-2 few TRBV5-4 CASSSRTGDFYGYTF TGTGCCAGCAGCTCTCGGACAGGGGATTTCTATGGCTACACCTTC
. TRBJ2-1 . TRBV29-1 CSVVRQTDEQFF TGCAGCGTTGTGCGACAGACGGATGAGCAGTTCTTC
TRBD2 TRBJ2-5 . TRBV7-9 CASARLAGEETQYF TGTGCCAGCGCCAGACTAGCGGGAGAAGAGACCCAGTACTTC
TRBD1 TRBJ1-5 . TRBV27 CASKSTGGSQPQHF TGTGCCAGCAAATCGACAGGGGGAAGTCAGCCCCAGCATTTT
. TRBJ1-1 . TRBV7-9 CASSFNTWSTEAFF TGTGCCAGCAGCTTCAACACATGGAGCACTGAAGCTTTCTTT
. TRBJ1-2 . TRBV6-1 CASSEVGVRGYGYTF TGTGCCAGCAGTGAGGTCGGGGTTCGGGGCTATGGCTACACCTTC
. TRBJ1-2 . TRBV15 CATSIDNYGYTF TGTGCCACCAGCATCGACAATTATGGCTACACCTTC
. TRBJ1-4 once TRBV28 CASSLNGEREKLFF TGTGCCAGCAGCCTTAATGGGGAGAGAGAAAAACTGTTTTTT
. TRBJ2-5 . TRBV6-1 CASSVSGVGAQETQYF TGTGCCAGCAGTGTATCAGGGGTGGGGGCCCAAGAGACCCAGTACTTC
. TRBJ2-2 . TRBV11-3 CASSPGVENTGELFF TGTGCCAGCAGCCCCGGGGTAGAAAACACCGGGGAGCTGTTTTTT
. TRBJ1-6 . TRBV18 CASSPRSRIRDSPLHF TGTGCCAGCTCACCACGTTCTCGGATTCGGGATTCACCCCTCCACTTT
. TRBJ2-7 . TRBV18 CASSPKQDSSYEQYF TGTGCCAGCTCACCAAAACAGGACAGCTCCTACGAGCAGTACTTC